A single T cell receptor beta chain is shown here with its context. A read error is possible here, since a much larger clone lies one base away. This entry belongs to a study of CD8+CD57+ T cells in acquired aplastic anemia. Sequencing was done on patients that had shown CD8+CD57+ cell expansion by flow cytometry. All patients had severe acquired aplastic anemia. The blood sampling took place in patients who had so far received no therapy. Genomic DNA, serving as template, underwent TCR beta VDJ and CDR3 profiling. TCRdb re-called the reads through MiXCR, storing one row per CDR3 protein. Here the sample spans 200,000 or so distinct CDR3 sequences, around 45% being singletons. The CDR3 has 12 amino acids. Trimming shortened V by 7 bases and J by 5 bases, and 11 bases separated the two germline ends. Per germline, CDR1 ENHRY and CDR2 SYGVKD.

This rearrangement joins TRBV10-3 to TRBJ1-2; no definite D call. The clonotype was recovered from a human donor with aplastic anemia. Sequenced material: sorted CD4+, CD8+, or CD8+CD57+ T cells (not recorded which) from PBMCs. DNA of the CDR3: TGTGCCATCACTGGAACATCATATGGCTACACCTTC. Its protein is CAITGTSYGYTF.